These 3 T cell receptor beta chains originate from one sample sequenced in a study of blood T cell repertoires in COVID-19. TCRdb's copy holds only in-frame clones and misses some; the assay was immunoSEQ multiplex PCR. The table includes hundreds of thousands of clones, roughly 91% detected once. The sample comprised peripheral blood. Every receptor here comes from a woman aged 25 to 39 with COVID-19, enrolled during active disease.

A single count supports this clone. The chain carries TRBV19 and TRBJ2-7; no definite D call. The CDR3 sequence is 12 residues long. Germline assignment: CDR1 LNHDA and CDR2 SQIVND (reference sequence). Trimming removed 4 bases at V and 3 bases at J, with 7 bases between. The CDR3: CASSSDIYEQYF. In nucleotides, the CDR3 is TGTGCCAGTAGTAGCGACATCTACGAGCAGTACTTC.

The V gene is TRBV7-2, the J gene TRBJ2-1, with 12 bases aligning to TRBD2. Germline V gene data show CDR1 as SGHTA and CDR2 as FQGNSA. Unmatched junction bases numbered 17, after V lost 5 bases and J lost 6 bases. CDR3 length: 19 residues. The CDR3 sequence is CASSHDRGRGTSGFNEQFF. The CDR3 DNA is TGTGCCAGCAGCCACGACAGGGGGCGCGGGACTAGCGGGTTCAATGAGCAGTTCTTC.

This chain uses TRBV5-1 with TRBJ1-4; maybe TRBD1 (6 bases). V was trimmed by 5 bases and J by 8 bases, leaving 19 bases between them. Germline V CDR1 and CDR2: SGHRS, YFSETQ. The CDR3 sequence is 15 residues long. CDR3 sequence (DNA): TGCGCCAGCAGGTCTACAGGGCAGAACAGCGAAAAACTGTTTTTT. It encodes CASRSTGQNSEKLFF.